This T cell receptor (beta chain) was sequenced for a study of blood T cell repertoires in COVID-19. As for the study in general: Samples representing acute and convalescent COVID-19 were sourced from the United States, Italy and Spain.

This clone was counted a few times. Original handling: For nucleated cells, counts were estimated from reference gene primer amplification. Measured with immunoSEQ multiplex PCR; TCRdb has only the in-frame clones, and not every one. The V and J calls and clone size come from that table; D and trimming were worked out from the DNA. The sample includes more than 110,000 clones, less than 85% of them seen just once. Germline V gives CDR1 SEHNR, CDR2 FQNEAQ (reference sequence). The V and J ends lost 1 base and 7 bases respectively, with 11 bases between them. This CDR3 region has 14 residues. This receptor was taken from a woman aged 18-29 years who had been exposed to COVID-19. The sample consisted of PBMCs or T cells enriched from blood (not recorded which). The J gene is TRBJ2-1, the V gene TRBV7-9; D is uncertain. CDR3 sequence: CASSLDNIGNEQFF. The CDR3 coding sequence is TGTGCCAGCAGCTTAGACAACATCGGGAATGAGCAGTTCTTC.